Below are 19 T cell receptor beta chains sequenced from a single sample in a study of Ad26.COV2.S vaccination and SARS-CoV-2 variants. Method: immunoSEQ multiplex PCR; TCRdb's copy keeps in-frame clones and lacks some. The table has about 320,000 clones, around four fifths seen once. Treatment defined: over 15 received Ad26.COV2.S at low or high dose, single or two shots; about 5 received placebo; per-sample allocation not given. Specimen acquisition occurred on day 63 following the initial vaccine or placebo injection. Sequencing was performed on peripheral blood, taken in a trial of Ad26.COV2.S vaccine versus placebo. Every receptor here comes from a person between 18 and 65 years old who received the Ad26.COV2.S COVID-19 vaccine or a placebo.

The J gene is TRBJ2-2, the V gene TRBV9; D may correspond to TRBD1 or TRBD2 (5 bases each). The CDR3 covers 13 residues. The ends were cut back, 4 bases at V and 4 bases at J, with 8 bases in the middle. The germline V gene has CDR1 SGDLS and CDR2 YYNGEE. The DNA of the CDR3 is TGTGCCAGCAGCCCTGGGGGCACCGGGGAGCTGTTTTTT. Protein sequence: CASSPGGTGELFF.

The chain couples TRBV5-4 to TRBJ1-6, with D perhaps matching TRBD1 (6 bases). The CDR3 is 15 amino acids. The V end lost 4 bases, the J end lost 7 bases, and 15 bases lay between the germline ends. The germline V gene has CDR1 SGHNT and CDR2 YYREEE (reference sequence). CDR3 coding DNA: TGTGCCAGCAGCAAAAACACAGGGACCAATTCACCCCTCCACTTT. This translates into CASSKNTGTNSPLHF.

The chain recombines TRBV5-8 with TRBJ2-5; perhaps TRBD2 as D (5 bases). The CDR3 is 13 amino acids. Germline V CDR1 and CDR2: SGHTS, YDEGEE. The ends were cut back, 6 bases at V and 1 base at J, with 10 bases in the middle. This CDR3 is CASTRRSQETQYF. The CDR3 coding sequence is TGTGCCAGCACCCGGAGGTCCCAAGAGACCCAGTACTTC.

The chain carries TRBV28 and TRBJ1-4; TRBD1 matches 7 bases. The CDR3 is made up of 16 amino acids. Per the germline V gene, CDR1 is MDHEN and CDR2 is SYDVKM. V was pared by 2 bases and J by 8 bases, with 11 bases of the junction left unmatched. The CDR3 sequence: CASSLGLQGVWEKLFF. As DNA, the CDR3 is TGTGCCAGCAGTTTAGGACTCCAGGGGGTGTGGGAAAAACTGTTTTTT.

This rearrangement joins TRBV6-6 to TRBJ1-2, with D perhaps TRBD1 (6 bases). V was cut by 5 bases and J by 5 bases, with 15 bases left in between. The CDR3 covers 14 residues. Germline CDR1 MNHNY, CDR2 SVGAGI (reference sequence). The CDR3: CASSVGQTAYGYTF. The DNA for the CDR3 is TGTGCCAGCAGTGTCGGACAGACAGCTTATGGCTACACCTTC.

The chain employs TRBV18 and TRBJ2-5, with D unclear. Per germline, CDR1 KGHSH and CDR2 LQKENI. The V and J ends lost 4 bases and 1 base respectively, with 10 bases between them. This CDR3 has 14 amino acids. The CDR3 reads CASSRDNFQETQYF. CDR3 nucleotide sequence: TGTGCCAGCTCACGCGATAATTTCCAAGAGACCCAGTACTTC. Full variable domain (rest looked up from reference TRBV18 and TRBJ2-5): NAGVMQNPRHLVRRRGQEARLRCSPMKGHSHVYWYRQLPEEGLKFMVYLQKENIIDESGMPKERFSAEFPKEGPSILRIQQVVRGDSAAYFCASSRDNFQETQYFGPGTRLLVL.

The J gene is TRBJ1-1, the V gene TRBV5-8; no firm D call. The CDR3 contains 13 residues. Germline values: CDR1 SGHTS, CDR2 YDEGEE. The V and J ends lost 0 bases and 7 bases respectively, with 10 bases between them. The CDR3 DNA is TGTGCCAGCAGCTTGGAGGGCCGTTTTGAAGCTTTCTTT. Translation gives CASSLEGRFEAFF.

The chain couples TRBV2 to TRBJ2-5; D may be TRBD2 (5 bases). V was clipped by 4 bases and J by 1 base, with 10 bases between them. The germline gives CDR1 SNHLY, CDR2 FYNNEI. The CDR3 has 14 amino acids. Here the CDR3 reads CASSAGFLQETQYF. The CDR3 region has the DNA TGTGCCAGCAGTGCGGGATTCCTCCAAGAGACCCAGTACTTC.

The rearrangement uses TRBV15 and TRBJ2-1; D may correspond to TRBD1 or TRBD2 (6 bases each). Per the germline V gene, CDR1 is LNHNV and CDR2 is YYDKDF (reference sequence). The CDR3 totals 15 residues. Trimming pared 3 bases from V and 4 bases from J, leaving 13 bases between. Here the CDR3 reads CATSSYTGAYNEQFF. Written as DNA, the CDR3 is TGTGCCACCAGCAGCTACACGGGGGCTTACAATGAGCAGTTCTTC.

The chain has TRBV29-1 and TRBJ1-6; D not resolved. V was cut by 6 bases and J by 10 bases, with 25 bases left in between. The CDR3 is 16 residues long. Germline V gene data show CDR1 as SQVTM and CDR2 as ANQGSEA. CDR3 loop: CSVGPGRQAVGSPLHF. CDR3 in DNA: TGCAGCGTAGGCCCGGGTCGGCAGGCCGTAGGATCACCCCTCCACTTT.

The CDR3 sequence is CASSFMGQGEQYF. In DNA form, the CDR3 reads TGTGCCAGCAGCTTTATGGGGCAGGGCGAGCAGTACTTC. This rearrangement joins TRBV5-5 to TRBJ2-7, with D possibly TRBD1 on 5 matching bases. The germline V gene encodes CDR1 SGHKS and CDR2 YYEKEE (reference sequence). This CDR3 spans 13 amino acids. The V gene lost 2 bases and the J gene lost 6 bases, with 12 bases spanning the gap.

The chain links TRBV7-2 to TRBJ2-2; TRBD2 matches at 10 bases. The ends lost 2 bases at V and 2 bases at J; junction bases unmatched: 2. Germline V gene data show CDR1 as SGHTA and CDR2 as FQGNSA. This CDR3 comprises 16 residues. The CDR3 bases are TGTGCCAGCAGCTTACAGCGGGGGGGCAACACCGGGGAGCTGTTTTTT. Residues: CASSLQRGGNTGELFF. The full variable domain, rest sourced from reference TRBV7-2 and TRBJ2-2, is GAGVSQSPSNKVTEKGKDVELRCDPISGHTALYWYRQSLGQGLEFLIYFQGNSAPDKSGLPSDRFSAERTGGSVSTLTIQRTQQEDSAVYLCASSLQRGGNTGELFFGEGSRLTVL.

This chain joins TRBV3-1 (or the pseudogene TRBV3-2) and TRBJ1-4; the D gene is possibly TRBD1 (5 bases). CDR1 and CDR2 (germline): LGHDT, YNNKEL (reference sequence). V lost 0 bases and J 13 bases, leaving 15 bases between the germline ends. The CDR3 has 14 amino acids. CDR3 DNA: TGTGCCAGCAGCCAAGATCCGGGGGGAGGCGTACTGTTTTTT. Translation gives CASSQDPGGGVLFF.

This clone was detected a few times. The chain has TRBV27 and TRBJ2-6; 7 positions match TRBD2. Germline V gene data show CDR1 as MNHEY and CDR2 as SMNVEV (reference sequence). The V and J ends lost 7 bases and 2 bases, in that order; junction bases with no gene match: 14. The CDR3 has 18 amino acids. The CDR3: CASIRSGEELTGANVLTF. CDR3 coding DNA: TGTGCCAGCATTCGGAGCGGGGAAGAACTTACTGGGGCCAACGTCCTGACTTTC.

V and J are TRBV12-5 and TRBJ1-2; TRBD1 matches at 7 bases. The V gene's germline CDR1 is LGHNT and CDR2 FRNRAP. The junction had 9 bases not matched to a gene; V was cut back by 5 bases and J by 6 bases. The CDR3 has 14 amino acids. CDR3 amino acids: CASGTGTDIHGYTF. Written as DNA, the CDR3 is TGTGCTAGTGGTACTGGGACAGATATTCATGGCTACACCTTC.

There are a few counts of this clone. This chain joins TRBV11-2 and TRBJ1-2; D is ambiguous. The CDR3 is 16 residues long. The germline V and J ends were trimmed by 1 base and 2 bases, with 14 bases remaining between them. The germline V gene encodes CDR1 SGHAT and CDR2 FQNNGV. For the CDR3, the DNA is TGTGCCAGCAGCTTAGCGTCCGGAACAGTCAACTATGGCTACACCTTC. Protein sequence: CASSLASGTVNYGYTF.

The count of this clone is one. The chain uses TRBV9 and TRBJ1-2; no clear D. Germline CDR1 is SGDLS and CDR2 is YYNGEE. This CDR3 comprises 14 residues. Between the trimmed V and J ends, which lost 4 bases and 0 bases, there was a span of 10 bases. The CDR3 is CASSRRAANYGYTF. The CDR3 DNA sequence: TGTGCCAGCAGCAGACGGGCAGCTAACTATGGCTACACCTTC.

This clone has just one count. V is TRBV19 and J is TRBJ1-6, with 8 bases lining up with TRBD1. V lost 6 bases, J lost 6 bases, and 7 bases stayed unmatched. Germline CDR1 and CDR2: LNHDA and SQIVND (reference sequence). This CDR3 has 15 amino acids. CDR3 DNA: TGTGCCAGTAGCCCTCAGGGGGCGGGTAATTCACCCCTCCACTTT. The encoded protein is CASSPQGAGNSPLHF.

This clone came up once. The V and J genes are TRBV10-3 and TRBJ2-7, with 8 positions matching TRBD2. Trimming at V came to 3 bases and at J to 0 bases, leaving 10 bases not matched to a gene. The CDR3 is 17 residues long. The V gene's germline CDR1 is ENHRY and CDR2 SYGVKD. The CDR3: CAISDLGLALASYEQYF. The CDR3 DNA reads as TGTGCCATCAGTGATTTAGGACTAGCTCTGGCCTCCTACGAGCAGTACTTC.